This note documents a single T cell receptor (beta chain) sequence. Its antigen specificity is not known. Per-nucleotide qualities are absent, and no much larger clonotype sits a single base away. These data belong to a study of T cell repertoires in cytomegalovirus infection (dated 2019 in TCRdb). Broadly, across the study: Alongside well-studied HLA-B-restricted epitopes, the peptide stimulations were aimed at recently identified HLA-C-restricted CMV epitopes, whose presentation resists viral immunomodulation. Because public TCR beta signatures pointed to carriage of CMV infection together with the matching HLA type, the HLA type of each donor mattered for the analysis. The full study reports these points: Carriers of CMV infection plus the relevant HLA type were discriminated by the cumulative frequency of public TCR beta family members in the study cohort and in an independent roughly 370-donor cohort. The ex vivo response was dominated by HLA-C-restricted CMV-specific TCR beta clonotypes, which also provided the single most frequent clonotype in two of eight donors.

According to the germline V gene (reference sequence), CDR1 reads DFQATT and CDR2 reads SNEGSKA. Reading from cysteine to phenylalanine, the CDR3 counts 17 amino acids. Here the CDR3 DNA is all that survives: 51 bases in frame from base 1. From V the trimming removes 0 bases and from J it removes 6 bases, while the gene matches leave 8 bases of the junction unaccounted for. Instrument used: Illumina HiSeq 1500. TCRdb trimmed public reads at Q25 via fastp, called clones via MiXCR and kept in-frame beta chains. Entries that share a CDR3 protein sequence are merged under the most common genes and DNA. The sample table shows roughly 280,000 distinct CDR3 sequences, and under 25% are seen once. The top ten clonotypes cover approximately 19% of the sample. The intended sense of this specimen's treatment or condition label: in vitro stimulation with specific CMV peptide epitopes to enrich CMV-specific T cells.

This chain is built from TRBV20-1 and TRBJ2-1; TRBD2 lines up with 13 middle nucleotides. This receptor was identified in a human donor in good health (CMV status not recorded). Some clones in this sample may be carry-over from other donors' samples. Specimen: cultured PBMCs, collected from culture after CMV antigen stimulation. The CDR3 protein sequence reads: CSARDAQRLAGGNEQFF. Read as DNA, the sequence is TGCAGTGCTAGAGATGCCCAAAGACTAGCGGGAGGCAATGAGCAGTTCTTC.